This record concerns one T cell receptor beta chain sequence. The antigen is not known. The entry originates in a study of T cells in Graves' hyperthyroidism and ophthalmopathy. Broader study findings: Most clonotypes expanded in the thyroid (above 0.001) were also present in blood.

Amplification of TCR beta CDR3 regions used RNA as the template. First-round RT-PCR of the TCR CDR3 relied on the HTBI primer set. TCRdb analysed the multiplex PCR reads with MiXCR anew, one entry per CDR3 protein. This table has about 410,000 distinct CDR3 sequences, about 15% appearing once. This CDR3 has 15 amino acids. Germline V gene data show CDR1 as SGHNT and CDR2 as YENEEA. V dropped 1 base and J dropped 0 bases, with 7 bases sitting between them. Disease lasting under 3 months, a NOSPECS grade of at least 4, and a Clinical Activity Score of at least 3 were features of the ophthalmopathy patients. Together with thyroid ultrasound, orbital computed tomography, serum thyroxine and TRAb, clinical symptoms were used for diagnoses.

The rearrangement uses TRBV11-3 and TRBJ2-4; no clear D gene. Material for sequencing was blood. The receptor comes from a man aged 18 to 30 with Graves' ophthalmopathy. The CDR3 loop is CASSLVGGAKNIQYF. The CDR3 bases are TGTGCCAGCAGCTTAGTAGGCGGAGCCAAAAACATTCAGTACTTC.